What follows are 5 T cell receptor beta chains derived from one specimen sequenced in a study of cytomegalovirus exposure and HLA in healthy donors. The PCR used 60 Vbeta and 13 Jbeta primers. The data were produced by immunoSEQ multiplex PCR, yet TCRdb's version contains in-frame clones alone and is incomplete. In the table there are roughly 130,000 clones, approximately 79% of which are singletons. The sequencing input was PBMCs. The receptors here all came from a man in his late teens or twenties in good health and CMV-seropositive.

The chain carries TRBV4-2 and TRBJ2-3, with 8 bases that match TRBD2. The J segment lost 4 bases and the V segment lost 4 bases, leaving 7 bases of the junction unmatched. Germline values: CDR1 LGHNA, CDR2 YNFKEQ. There are 15 residues in the CDR3. CDR3 sequence: CASSPRSGGPDTQYF. CDR3 bases: TGTGCCAGCAGCCCCCGTTCGGGGGGGCCAGATACGCAGTATTTT.

The V and J genes are TRBV11-3 and TRBJ2-1; D is possibly TRBD1 (6 bases). Germline assignment: CDR1 SGHNT and CDR2 YENEEA. This CDR3 region has 16 residues. The germline V and J ends were trimmed by 2 bases and 8 bases, with 19 bases remaining between them. CDR3 sequence reads: CASSLRDNPGFDEQFF. CDR3 coding DNA: TGTGCCAGCAGCTTAAGGGACAACCCAGGATTTGATGAGCAGTTCTTC.

In this sample, this clone turned up a few times. This chain joins TRBV7-9 and TRBJ2-2; 7 bases line up with TRBD2. This CDR3 contains 17 residues. V lost 3 bases, J lost 3 bases, and 10 bases stayed unmatched. Germline lookup yields CDR1 SEHNR and CDR2 FQNEAQ (reference sequence). CDR3 residues: CASSFPQAGYDTGELFF. The DNA of the CDR3 is TGTGCCAGCAGCTTCCCTCAAGCGGGGTACGACACCGGGGAGCTGTTTTTT.

This chain uses TRBV28 with TRBJ2-7, with 10 bases that match TRBD1. V shed 7 bases, J shed 3 bases, and the junction held 9 bases outside the gene matches. Germline CDR1 is MDHEN and CDR2 is SYDVKM. This CDR3 spans 15 amino acids. The CDR3 spells CASIEGTGVLYEQYF. In DNA, the CDR3 is TGTGCCAGCATCGAGGGGACAGGGGTACTCTACGAGCAGTACTTC.

V and J are TRBV7-9 and TRBJ1-3; 10 bases align to TRBD1. The CDR3 is 16 amino acids. Germline-derived CDR1 and CDR2 are SEHNR and FQNEAQ (reference sequence). The ends lost 6 bases at V and 4 bases at J; junction bases unmatched: 9. CDR3 amino acids: CASRSGQGVLGNTIYF. The CDR3 DNA follows: TGTGCCAGCAGATCCGGACAGGGGGTATTAGGAAACACCATATATTTT.